This entry lists 2 T cell receptor beta chains sequenced from one sample in a study of T cell repertoires in cytomegalovirus infection. TCRdb used MiXCR to reprocess the reads, holding one entry per CDR3 protein. The sample consists of about 300,000 distinct CDR3 sequences, 9.6% of them appearing once. Sequencing was performed on PBMCs. Receptors originate from a human donor in good health (CMV status not recorded). Some clones in this sample may be carry-over from other donors' samples.

The gene calls are TRBV28 and TRBJ1-1; D perhaps matches TRBD1 (5 bases). This CDR3 contains 12 residues. Germline V gives CDR1 MDHEN, CDR2 SYDVKM. The V and J ends lost 2 bases and 11 bases respectively, with 12 bases between them. DNA of the CDR3: TGTGCCAGCAGTTTAATGGGGGTATGGGCTTTCTTT. It encodes CASSLMGVWAFF.

This clonotype came up many times. V is TRBV29-1 and J is TRBJ2-5; tentatively, D is TRBD2 (7 bases). CDR1 is SQVTM and CDR2 is ANQGSEA in the germline V gene. The CDR3 is 13 amino acids. Deletions cut 4 bases from V and 7 bases from J, with 16 bases between. The CDR3 is CSVGQDRGGTQYF. The CDR3 DNA reads as TGCAGCGTTGGACAGGATCGCGGGGGGACCCAGTACTTC.